Following are 2 T cell receptor beta chains from one sample sequenced in a study of shared clonotypes between healthy human individuals. The protocol was immunoSEQ multiplex PCR, while the TCRdb copy is restricted to in-frame clones and leaves out a portion. The data contain approximately 1,500,000 clones, roughly 97% of them seen just once; the ten biggest clones take up over 1%. Specimen: naive CD4+ T cells sorted from blood. Subset noted: CD45RA+ positively selected. Every receptor here comes from a man aged 25-45 years in good health.

The chain joins TRBV27 to TRBJ2-1; no firm D call. Per the germline V gene, CDR1 is MNHEY and CDR2 is SMNVEV (reference sequence). V dropped 5 bases and J dropped 3 bases, with 17 bases sitting between them. The CDR3 is 16 amino acids. CDR3 amino acids: CASSRSDGHYYNEQFF. The CDR3 nucleotides read TGTGCCAGCAGTCGATCGGACGGTCACTACTACAATGAGCAGTTCTTC.

V is TRBV15 and J is TRBJ1-4; D remains ambiguous. Germline V CDR1 and CDR2: LNHNV, YYDKDF (reference sequence). The V gene lost 0 bases and the J gene lost 8 bases, with 10 bases spanning the gap. The CDR3 loop spans 14 amino acids. The CDR3: CATSRERRPEKLFF. The CDR3 coding sequence is TGTGCCACCAGCAGAGAGAGGAGACCCGAAAAACTGTTTTTT.